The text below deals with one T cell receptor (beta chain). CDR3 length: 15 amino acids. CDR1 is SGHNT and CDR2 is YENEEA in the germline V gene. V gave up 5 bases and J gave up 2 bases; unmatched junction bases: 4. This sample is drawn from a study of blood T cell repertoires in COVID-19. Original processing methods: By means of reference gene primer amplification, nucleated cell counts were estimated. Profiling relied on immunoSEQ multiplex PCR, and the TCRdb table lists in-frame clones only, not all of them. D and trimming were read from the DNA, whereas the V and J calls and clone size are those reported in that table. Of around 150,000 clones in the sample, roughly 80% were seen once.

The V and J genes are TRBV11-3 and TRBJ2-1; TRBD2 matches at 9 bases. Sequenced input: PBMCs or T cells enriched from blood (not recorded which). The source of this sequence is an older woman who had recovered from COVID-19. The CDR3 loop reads CASSVAGGPYNEQFF. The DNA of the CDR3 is TGTGCCAGCAGCGTCGCGGGGGGGCCCTACAATGAGCAGTTCTTC. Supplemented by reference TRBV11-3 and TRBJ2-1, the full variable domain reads EAGVVQSPRYKIIEKKQPVAFWCNPISGHNTLYWYLQNLGQGPELLIRYENEEAVDDSQLPKDRFSAERLKGVDSTLKIQPAELGDSAVYLCASSVAGGPYNEQFFGPGTRLTVL.